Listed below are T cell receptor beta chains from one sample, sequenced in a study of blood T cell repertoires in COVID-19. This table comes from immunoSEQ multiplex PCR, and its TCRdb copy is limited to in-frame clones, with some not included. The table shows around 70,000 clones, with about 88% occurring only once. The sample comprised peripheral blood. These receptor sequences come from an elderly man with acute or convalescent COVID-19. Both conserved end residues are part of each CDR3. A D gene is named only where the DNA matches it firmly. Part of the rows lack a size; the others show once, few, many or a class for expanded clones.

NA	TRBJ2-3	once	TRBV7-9	CASSLPSTDTQYF	TGTGCCAGCAGCTTACCGTCCACAGATACGCAGTATTTT
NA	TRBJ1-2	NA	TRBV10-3	CAISDPGTTIYGYTF	TGTGCCATCAGTGACCCCGGGACAACAATCTATGGCTACACCTTC
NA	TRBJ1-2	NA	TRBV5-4	CASSLGPGGYTF	TGTGCCAGCAGCTTGGGACCGGGTGGCTACACCTTC
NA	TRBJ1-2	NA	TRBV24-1	CATSDNYGYGYTF	TGTGCCACCAGTGATAACTACGGCTATGGCTACACCTTC
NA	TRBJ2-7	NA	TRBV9	CASSVGLSSYEQYF	TGTGCCAGCAGCGTAGGGCTTTCCTCCTACGAGCAGTACTTC
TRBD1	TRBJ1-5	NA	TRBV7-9	CASNGTGGGNQPQHF	TGTGCCAGCAACGGGACAGGGGGCGGCAATCAGCCCCAGCATTTT
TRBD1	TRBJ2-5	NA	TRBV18	CASSALLPGTGGETQYF	TGTGCCAGCTCAGCCCTTCTTCCCGGGACAGGGGGAGAGACCCAGTACTTC
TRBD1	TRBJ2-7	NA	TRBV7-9	CASSLLQGYEQYF	TGTGCCAGCAGCCTACTACAGGGGTACGAGCAGTACTTC
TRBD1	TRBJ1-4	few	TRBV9	CASSPTGAMGEKLFF	TGTGCCAGCAGCCCAACAGGGGCCATGGGGGAAAAACTGTTTTTT
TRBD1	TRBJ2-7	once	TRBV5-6	CASSPPGQGMGYEQYF	TGTGCCAGCAGCCCGCCGGGACAGGGCATGGGCTACGAGCAGTACTTC
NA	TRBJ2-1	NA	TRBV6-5	CASRDLTDEQFF	TGTGCCAGCCGGGACTTAACGGATGAGCAGTTCTTC
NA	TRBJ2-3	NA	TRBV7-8	CASSFNFLIGGDTQYF	TGTGCCAGCAGCTTCAACTTTCTGATCGGTGGAGATACGCAGTATTTT
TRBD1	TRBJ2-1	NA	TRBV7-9	CASSAGTGPYNEQFF	TGTGCCAGCAGCGCCGGGACAGGTCCCTACAATGAGCAGTTCTTC
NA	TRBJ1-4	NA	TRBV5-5	CASSSTVTTNEKLFF	TGTGCCAGCAGCTCAACAGTAACAACTAATGAAAAACTGTTTTTT
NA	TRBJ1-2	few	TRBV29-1	CSFRGMTGDYGYTF	TGCAGCTTCAGAGGGATGACAGGAGACTATGGCTACACCTTC
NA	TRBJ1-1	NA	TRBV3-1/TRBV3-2	CASSQDNRVRDTEAFF	TGTGCCAGCAGCCAAGATAACAGGGTTCGGGACACTGAAGCTTTCTTT
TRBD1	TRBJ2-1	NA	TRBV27	CASSGQGPSSYNEQFF	TGTGCCAGCAGCGGACAGGGACCCAGCTCCTACAATGAGCAGTTCTTC
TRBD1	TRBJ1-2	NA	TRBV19	CASSTLLGQARYGYTF	TGTGCCAGTAGTACATTACTAGGACAGGCTCGCTATGGCTACACCTTC
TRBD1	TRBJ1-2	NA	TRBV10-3	CAITSGTGGYGYTF	TGTGCCATCACCTCCGGAACAGGGGGCTATGGCTACACCTTC
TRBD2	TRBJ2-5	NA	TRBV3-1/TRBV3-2	CASSLSGGAGETQYF	TGTGCCAGCAGCCTTAGCGGGGGGGCGGGAGAGACCCAGTACTTC
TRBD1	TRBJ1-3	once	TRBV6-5	CASNNRGGGTIYF	TGTGCCAGCAATAACAGGGGAGGTGGCACCATATATTTT
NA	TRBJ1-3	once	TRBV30	CAFTQGAGNTIYF	TGTGCCTTTACACAGGGAGCTGGAAACACCATATATTTT
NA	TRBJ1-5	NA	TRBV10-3	CAIRAQGGGNQPQHF	TGTGCCATCAGAGCTCAAGGGGGGGGCAATCAGCCCCAGCATTTT